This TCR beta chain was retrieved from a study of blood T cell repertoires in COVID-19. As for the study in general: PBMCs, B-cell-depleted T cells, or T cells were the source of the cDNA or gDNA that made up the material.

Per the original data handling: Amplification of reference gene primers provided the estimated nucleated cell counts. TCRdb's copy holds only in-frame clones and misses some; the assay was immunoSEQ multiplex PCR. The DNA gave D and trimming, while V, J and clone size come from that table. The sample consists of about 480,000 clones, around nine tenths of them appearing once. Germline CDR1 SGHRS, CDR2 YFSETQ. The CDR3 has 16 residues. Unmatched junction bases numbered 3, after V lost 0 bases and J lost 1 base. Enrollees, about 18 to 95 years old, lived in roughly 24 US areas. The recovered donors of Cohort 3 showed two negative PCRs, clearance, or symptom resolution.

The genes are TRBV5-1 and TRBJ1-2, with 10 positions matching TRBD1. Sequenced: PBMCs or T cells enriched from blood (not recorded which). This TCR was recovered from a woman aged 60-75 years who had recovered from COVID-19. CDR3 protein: CASSLGGQGGNYGYTF. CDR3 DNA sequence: TGCGCCAGCAGCTTGGGAGGACAGGGGGGTAACTATGGCTACACCTTC.